This T cell receptor beta chain was obtained from a study of cytomegalovirus exposure and HLA in healthy donors. The PCR ran on 60 Vbeta and 13 Jbeta primers. Produced via immunoSEQ multiplex PCR; TCRdb's table is partial and in-frame only. The repertoire holds 110,000 to 150,000 clones, with about four fifths as singletons. The CDR3 loop spans 14 amino acids. The germline V gene encodes CDR1 MGHDK and CDR2 SYGVNS. This receptor was obtained from a male donor in good health and CMV-seronegative. The sequencing sample was made of PBMCs. The chain couples TRBV25-1 to TRBJ2-5; 9 bases fit TRBD1. The DNA end favors TRBJ2-7, so the J call may be wrong. The CDR3 protein is CASSGGTGPYEQYF. DNA of the CDR3: TGTGCCAGCAGTGGGGGGACAGGGCCCTACGAGCAGTACTTC.